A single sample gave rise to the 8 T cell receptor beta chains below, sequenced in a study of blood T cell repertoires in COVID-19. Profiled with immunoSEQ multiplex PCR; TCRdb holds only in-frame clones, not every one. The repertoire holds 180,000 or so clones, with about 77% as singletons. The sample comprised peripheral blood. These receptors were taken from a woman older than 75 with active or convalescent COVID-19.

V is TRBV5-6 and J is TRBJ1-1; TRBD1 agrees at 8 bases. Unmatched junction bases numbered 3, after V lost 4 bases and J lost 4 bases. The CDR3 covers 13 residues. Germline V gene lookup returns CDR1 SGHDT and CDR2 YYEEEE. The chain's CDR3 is CASSRDRGTEAFF. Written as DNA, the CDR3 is TGTGCCAGCAGCCGCGACAGGGGCACTGAAGCTTTCTTT.

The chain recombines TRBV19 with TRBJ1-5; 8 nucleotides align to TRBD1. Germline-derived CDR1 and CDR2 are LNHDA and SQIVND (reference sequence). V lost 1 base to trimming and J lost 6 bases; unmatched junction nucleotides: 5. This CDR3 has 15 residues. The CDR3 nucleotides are TGTGCCAGTAGTATAGCGACAGGGGTAGGTCAGCCCCAGCATTTT. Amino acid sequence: CASSIATGVGQPQHF.

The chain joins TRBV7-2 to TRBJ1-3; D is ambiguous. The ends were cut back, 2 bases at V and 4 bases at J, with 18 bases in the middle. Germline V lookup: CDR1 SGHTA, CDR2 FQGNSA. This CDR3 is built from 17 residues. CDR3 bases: TGTGCCAGCAGCTTAATATCTCAACCCACACCCGGAAACACCATATATTTT. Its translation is CASSLISQPTPGNTIYF. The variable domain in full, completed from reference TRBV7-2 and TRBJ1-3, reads GAGVSQSPSNKVTEKGKDVELRCDPISGHTALYWYRQSLGQGLEFLIYFQGNSAPDKSGLPSDRFSAERTGGSVSTLTIQRTQQEDSAVYLCASSLISQPTPGNTIYFGEGSWLTVV.

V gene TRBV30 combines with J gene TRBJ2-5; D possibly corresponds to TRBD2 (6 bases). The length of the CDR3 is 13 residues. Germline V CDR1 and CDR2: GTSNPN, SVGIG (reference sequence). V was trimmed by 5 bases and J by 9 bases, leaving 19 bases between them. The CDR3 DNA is TGTGCCTGGGGATGGACCGCCAGGGAGGCCCAGTACTTC. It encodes CAWGWTAREAQYF. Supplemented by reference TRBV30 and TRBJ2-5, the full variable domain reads SQTIHQWPATLVQPVGSPLSLECTVEGTSNPNLYWYRQAAGRGLQLLFYSVGIGQISSEVPQNLSASRPQDRQFILSSKKLLLSDSGFYLCAWGWTAREAQYFGPGTRLLVL.

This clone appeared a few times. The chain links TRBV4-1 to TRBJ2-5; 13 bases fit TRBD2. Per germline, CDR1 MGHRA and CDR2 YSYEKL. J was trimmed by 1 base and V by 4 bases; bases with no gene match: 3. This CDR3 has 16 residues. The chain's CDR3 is CASSPLAGGSQETQYF. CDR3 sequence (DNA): TGCGCCAGCAGCCCACTAGCGGGGGGGTCCCAAGAGACCCAGTACTTC.

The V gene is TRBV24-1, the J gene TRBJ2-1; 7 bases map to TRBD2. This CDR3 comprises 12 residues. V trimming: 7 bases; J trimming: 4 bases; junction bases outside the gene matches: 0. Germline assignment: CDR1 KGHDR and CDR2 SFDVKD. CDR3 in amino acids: CATSGGYNEQFF. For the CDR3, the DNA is TGTGCCACCAGCGGGGGGTACAATGAGCAGTTCTTC.

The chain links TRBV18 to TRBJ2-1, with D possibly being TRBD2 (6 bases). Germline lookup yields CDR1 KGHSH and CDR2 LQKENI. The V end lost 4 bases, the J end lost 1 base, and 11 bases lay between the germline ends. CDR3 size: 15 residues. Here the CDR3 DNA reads TGTGCCAGCTCACTACTAGCTGGATCCTACAATGAGCAGTTCTTC. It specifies CASSLLAGSYNEQFF.

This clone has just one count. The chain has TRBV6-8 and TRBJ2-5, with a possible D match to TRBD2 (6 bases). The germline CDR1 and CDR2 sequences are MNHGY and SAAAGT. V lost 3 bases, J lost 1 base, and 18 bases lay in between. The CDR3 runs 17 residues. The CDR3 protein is CASSYRDGGRGQETQYF. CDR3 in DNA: TGTGCCAGCAGTTATAGGGACGGGGGAAGGGGCCAAGAGACCCAGTACTTC.